The rows below give T cell receptor beta chains drawn from one sample of a study of blood T cell repertoires in COVID-19. Sequencing was performed with immunoSEQ multiplex PCR; in TCRdb, only in-frame clones are kept and a portion is missing. The repertoire consists of tens of thousands of clones, with about 77% occurring once and the leading ten covering about 5.7%. Material: peripheral blood. These receptors all stem from a man aged 65 to 85 with COVID-19, enrolled during active disease. The CDR3 runs from the conserved cysteine through the conserved F or W.

CDR3 protein	J gene	V gene
CASSLGAGSSETQYF	TRBJ2-5	TRBV7-9
CASSQVPRTGLLEAFF	TRBJ1-1	TRBV7-2
CASSLSAGVGTEAFF	TRBJ1-1	TRBV28
CASSLVRVGGYTF	TRBJ1-2	TRBV7-2
CASSRTGWDTEAFF	TRBJ1-1	TRBV28
CASSLNSNNQPQHF	TRBJ1-5	TRBV5-1
CASNTGGAPRGYTF	TRBJ1-2	TRBV28
CASLRSLATNEKLFF	TRBJ1-4	TRBV6-5
CASSPDRGSEKLFF	TRBJ1-4	TRBV11-3
CASSQVSGFGNTIYF	TRBJ1-3	TRBV3-1/TRBV3-2
CASSFGQIYEQYF	TRBJ2-7	TRBV7-9
CASSQGWRTGDTEAFF	TRBJ1-1	TRBV5-6
CASSSQGGSGNTIYF	TRBJ1-3	TRBV18
CASGLVRRGEQFF	TRBJ2-1	TRBV12-5
CASSYSKAGVDTQYF	TRBJ2-3	TRBV6-2/TRBV6-3
CASSLSDRVNSPLHF	TRBJ1-6	TRBV7-9
CASSISGTGELFF	TRBJ2-2	TRBV5-1
CAWGREGQPQHF	TRBJ1-5	TRBV30